The 18 T cell receptor beta chains presented below share a single source sample, sequenced in a study of somatic mutations in cytotoxic T cells in rheumatoid arthritis. The method was immunoSEQ multiplex PCR; TCRdb's version includes in-frame clones alone and lacks a portion of them. The sample shows some 11,000 clones, about 80% of them seen only once. Sequencing was carried out using CD8+ T cells sorted from blood. These receptors originate from an adult with rheumatoid arthritis.

The chain is built from TRBV6-5 and TRBJ2-7, with 8 nucleotides matching TRBD2. Germline-derived CDR1 and CDR2 are MNHEY and SVGAGI. There are 14 residues in the CDR3. V trimming: 2 bases; J trimming: 6 bases; junction bases outside the gene matches: 6. CDR3 DNA: TGTGCCAGCAGTTACGGTCCGCTAGCGGGCGAGCAGTACTTC. Translation: CASSYGPLAGEQYF.

The rearrangement links TRBV9 to TRBJ1-1; a weak D match, TRBD1 (5 bases). Germline CDR1 is SGDLS and CDR2 is YYNGEE. V lost 3 bases, J lost 6 bases, and 9 bases lay in between. This CDR3 is built from 12 residues. CDR3 residues: CASSAGGAEAFF. In nucleotides, the CDR3 is TGTGCCAGCAGCGCCGGGGGGGCTGAAGCTTTCTTT.

The V gene is TRBV29-1, the J gene TRBJ2-6, with 7 bases identical to TRBD2. V lost 5 bases and J lost 0; bases outside the gene matches: 7. The CDR3 is made up of 16 amino acids. CDR1 is SQVTM and CDR2 is ANQGSEA in the germline V gene. The CDR3 region has the DNA TGCAGCGTTCGCGGATCGGGGGGCTCTGGGGCCAACGTCCTGACTTTC. This gives the protein CSVRGSGGSGANVLTF. Full variable domain (missing parts from reference TRBV29-1 and TRBJ2-6): SAVISQKPSRDICQRGTSLTIQCQVDSQVTMMFWYRQQPGQSLTLIATANQGSEATYESGFVIDKFPISRPNLTFSTLTVSNMSPEDSSIYLCSVRGSGGSGANVLTFGAGSRLTVL.

The rearrangement uses TRBV4-2 and TRBJ2-7, with a weak D call TRBD1 (5 bases). V lost 1 base and J 2 bases, leaving 9 bases between the germline ends. Germline assignment: CDR1 LGHNA and CDR2 YNFKEQ. CDR3 length equals 14 residues. This CDR3 is CASSQGREPYEQYF. The CDR3 coding sequence is TGTGCCAGCAGCCAAGGCAGGGAACCCTACGAGCAGTACTTC.

J is TRBJ2-3 and V is TRBV19; no clear D. V lost 3 bases, J lost 2 bases, and 3 bases lay in between. Germline-derived CDR1 and CDR2 are LNHDA and SQIVND (reference sequence). The CDR3 contains 12 residues. CDR3 sequence: CASSMFTDTQYF. The CDR3 coding sequence is TGTGCCAGTAGTATGTTCACAGATACGCAGTATTTT.

The chain combines TRBV6-5 with TRBJ2-6, with D unresolved. CDR1 is MNHEY, CDR2 SVGAGI, per germline. V lost 6 bases and J 1 base, leaving 7 bases between the germline ends. The CDR3 is made up of 14 amino acids. In nucleotides, the CDR3 is TGTGCCAGCAGCCTCGCGTCTGGGGCCAACGTCCTGACTTTC. This codes for CASSLASGANVLTF.

The chain carries TRBV19 and TRBJ2-3; 8 bases are shared with TRBD2. With 7 bases clipped from V and 6 bases from J, the junction kept 9 bases outside the gene matches. CDR1 is LNHDA and CDR2 is SQIVND in the germline V gene (reference sequence). The CDR3 spans 14 residues. The CDR3 DNA reads TGTGCCAGTACCCCTACGGGACTAGGTGATACGCAGTATTTT. Encoded protein: CASTPTGLGDTQYF.

J is TRBJ1-2 and V is TRBV27; D uncertain. Between the trimmed V and J ends, which lost 2 bases and 2 bases, there was a span of 6 bases. In germline, CDR1 is MNHEY, CDR2 SMNVEV (reference sequence). The CDR3 runs 13 residues. CDR3 region: CASSLGGNYGYTF. CDR3 DNA sequence: TGTGCCAGCAGTTTAGGCGGAAACTATGGCTACACCTTC.

The V and J genes are TRBV6-5 and TRBJ2-2, with D uncertain. The CDR3 totals 14 residues. Trimming took off 0 bases at V and 4 bases at J, with 6 bases between the two ends. Germline CDR1 is MNHEY and CDR2 is SVGAGI. CDR3 residues: CASSYSPGTGELFF. For the CDR3, the DNA is TGTGCCAGCAGTTACTCCCCCGGCACCGGGGAGCTGTTTTTT.

The rearrangement links TRBV1 to TRBJ1-1; the tabulated D call, TRBD1, remains unverified against the DNA. TRBV1 is marked as a pseudogene. This CDR3 comprises 12 residues. CDR3 in amino acids: CTSSRDRAEAFF. The CDR3 DNA reads as TGCACCAGCAGCCGAGACAGGGCTGAAGCTTTCTTT.

CDR3 sequence (DNA): TGTGCCAGCAGCCTGATCTACGAGCAGTACTTC. Encoded protein: CASSLIYEQYF. The rearrangement links TRBV7-9 to TRBJ2-7; D remains unclear. Per the germline V gene, CDR1 is SEHNR and CDR2 is FQNEAQ (reference sequence). The V end lost 5 bases, the J end lost 3 bases, and 5 bases lay between the germline ends. CDR3 length: 11 amino acids.

CDR3 in amino acids: CASSFGTGLRQPQHF. CDR3 sequence (DNA): TGTGCCAGCAGCTTTGGGACAGGGCTGCGGCAGCCCCAGCATTTT. The rearrangement uses TRBV5-6 and TRBJ1-5; 9 nucleotides agree with TRBD1. The CDR3 runs 15 residues. The V segment lost 2 bases and the J segment 7 bases; nucleotides outside the gene matches: 7. Germline CDR1 reads SGHDT; CDR2 reads YYEEEE.

The gene calls are TRBV4-1 and TRBJ2-7, with D possibly called TRBD1 or TRBD2 (5 bases each). The CDR3 contains 15 residues. Trimming shortened V by 3 bases and J by 2 bases, and 14 bases separated the two germline ends. Germline V CDR1 and CDR2: MGHRA, YSYEKL. The CDR3 DNA sequence: TGCGCCAGCAGCCAGGACCGGGACGGAGCCTACGAGCAGTACTTC. The encoded protein is CASSQDRDGAYEQYF.

The chain combines TRBV19 with TRBJ2-7; the match to TRBD2 covers 11 bases. CDR1 and CDR2 from the germline V gene are LNHDA and SQIVND (reference sequence). There are 15 residues in the CDR3. V shed 5 bases, J shed 3 bases, and the junction held 6 bases outside the gene matches. The CDR3 region has the DNA TGTGCCAGTAGTCCGACTAGCGGGATGGGCTACGAGCAGTACTTC. This encodes CASSPTSGMGYEQYF.

This clone appeared once. V and J are TRBV6-5 and TRBJ2-7, with D uncertain. Trimming took off 6 bases at V and 3 bases at J, with 6 bases between the two ends. Germline-derived CDR1 and CDR2 are MNHEY and SVGAGI. The CDR3 runs to 11 residues. CDR3 bases: TGTGCCAGCAGCGGGCTCTACGAGCAGTACTTC. Protein product: CASSGLYEQYF.

This chain uses TRBV27 with TRBJ1-4; 9 positions match TRBD1. V lost 4 bases to trimming and J lost 4 bases; unmatched junction nucleotides: 1. The CDR3 loop spans 14 amino acids. Germline V gene lookup returns CDR1 MNHEY and CDR2 SMNVEV (reference sequence). The CDR3 bases are TGTGCCAGCAGTTGGGGACAGGGTAATGAAAAACTGTTTTTT. Protein: CASSWGQGNEKLFF.

Details on this clone: Additional DNA sequences in this sample encode the identical CDR3. The V and J genes are TRBV27 and TRBJ2-7, with 7 nucleotides matching TRBD2. The CDR3 is 13 amino acids. Trimming removed 2 bases from V and 2 bases from J; junction bases left unmatched: 0. Germline assignment: CDR1 MNHEY and CDR2 SMNVEV (reference sequence). The CDR3 coding sequence is TGTGCCAGCAGTTTACGGGGGGCCTACGAGCAGTACTTC. This translates into CASSLRGAYEQYF.

In this sample, this clone turned up once. The V call is TRBV13, the J call TRBJ1-1; perhaps TRBD1 as D (5 bases). Germline CDR1 and CDR2: PRHDT and FYEKMQ (reference sequence). This CDR3 region has 13 residues. Trimming took off 2 bases at V and 3 bases at J, with 7 bases between the two ends. The CDR3 loop reads CASSLRGHTEAFF. Here the CDR3 DNA reads TGTGCCAGCAGCTTAAGGGGTCACACTGAAGCTTTCTTT.